The following is a T cell receptor (beta chain) sequence with its context. Its target is unknown. This CDR3 comprises 15 residues. V lost 3 bases, J lost 1 base, and 13 bases lay in between. Germline V gene lookup returns CDR1 SGHRS and CDR2 YFSETQ. This record belongs to a study of graft-versus-host responses after intestinal transplantation. Overall study context: Anti-thymocyte globulin induction was given to all recipients, followed by tacrolimus and steroids for roughly three years.

Using immunoSEQ multiplex PCR, the repertoire was profiled, and TCRdb retains in-frame clones only, with some absent. The sample shows roughly 120,000 clones, 85% to 95% of them seen only once. The TCR comes from a human donor who received an intestinal transplant. The rearrangement joins TRBV5-1 to TRBJ1-1; D gene ambiguous. Source: unstimulated CD8+ T cells sorted from spleen or lymph node cells, taken before intestinal transplant. CDR3 sequence (DNA): TGCGCCAGCAGCTACCGACTTGACCCGAACACTGAAGCTTTCTTT. Protein product: CASSYRLDPNTEAFF.